Here is one TCR beta chain with its context. This clonotype was observed at least ten times. Its antigen remains unidentified. Nothing much larger sits one base from this clone, and base qualities are not available. Counted from cysteine to phenylalanine, this CDR3 has 14 amino acids. Kept here is only the CDR3 DNA, which spans 42 bases and is read in frame from base 1. The germline V gene encodes CDR1 SGHTA and CDR2 FQGNSA. V and J are truncated by 6 bases and 4 bases respectively, leaving an intervening sequence of 14 bases. Every donor in the study was a healthy Caucasian. The twin cohort comprised three pairs of female monozygotic twins, all aged roughly 18 to 30 years. Peripheral blood mononuclear cells were the source from which RNA for the TCR libraries was isolated. Library prep was done by 5' RACE. The sequencer was an Illumina HiSeq 2000. Template switching added a universal primer binding site, and the final cDNA carried a unique molecular identifier that allowed TCR cDNA molecules to be counted accurately. Specific primers in the conserved constant-segment region were used to synthesize first-strand cDNA for the TCR alpha and beta chains. To control for contamination, every cDNA library was double barcoded, receiving both a SMART-Mk sample barcode and Illumina barcodes. TruSeq adapter sequences, together with Illumina sample barcodes, were added in two successive PCR steps. The Illumina HiSeq platform was used with custom primers to sequence TCR alpha and beta cDNA libraries. As for how the authors treated the data: MiGEC processed the raw reads to extract unique molecular identifiers, while MiXCR was used to determine the CDR3 positions. Recombination models were inferred per individual with the repgenHMM and IGoR tools using an EM algorithm. Shared clonotype analysis was performed with the tcR package in R, normalizing sharing by the product of cloneset sizes. To study raw recombination without the effects of thymic and clonal selection, out-of-frame nonproductive sequences were analyzed. The public reads were quality trimmed at Q25 with fastp and then assembled into clones with MiXCR by TCRdb, keeping productive beta chains. Every entry covers one CDR3 protein and lists the most common genes and DNA from its rows. The V and J calls come from TCRdb's annotation, not from the publication. Here the sample has 550,000 to 800,000 distinct CDR3 sequences; under 8.5% occur a single time. The ten most abundant clones make up approximately 1.5% of the sample.

This sample was taken from a study of identical twins listed by TCRdb under 2016. For context, the study as a whole: TCR alpha and beta repertoires from monozygotic twins, unrelated adults of various ages and cord blood were deep-sequenced to test whether fetal clonotypes persist. Replicate twin experiments were performed at different times using different library preparation protocols to rule out contamination. Findings and caveats that apply to the study as a whole: Compared with coincidental sharing between unrelated individuals, out-of-frame TCR alpha sequences shared between twins showed an excess of sequences with low generation probability. Conclusions relied on cross-sectional statistical analysis, since the same donors could not be followed over many years. Excess twin sharing in beta out-of-frame sequences was weaker because fewer shared sequences lowered the signal-to-noise ratio. Abundant cord blood beta clonotypes carried fewer insertions; young adult naive repertoires showed a weaker similar trend, while memory repertoires showed none. In monozygotic twins, recombination models systematically underestimated out-of-frame TCR alpha sharing, but the models matched the sharing seen between unrelated individuals. Zero-insertion analyses could be partly confounded by invariant T cells such as MAIT and iNKT, though diverse VJ usage argued against such confounding for most clonotypes.

This sample also appeared in a second study, on yellow fever vaccine responses in identical twins. The second study's paper adds: According to the authors, in identical twins the way T cells responded to vaccination appeared partly convergent and partly personalized. In identical twins, the study followed T cell clones that responded to the vaccine with precision.

This sequence was found in a woman between 18 and 29 years old in good health. The chain links TRBV7-2 with TRBJ2-3; the D match is possibly TRBD1 or TRBD2, with 6 bases aligned in each. Source material: PBMCs. The nucleotides are TGTGCCAGCAGGATTAGGGGGGCGGCAGATACGCAGTATTTT. This is translated as CASRIRGAADTQYF. The full variable domain, with segments outside the CDR3 supplied by the reference TRBV7-2 and TRBJ2-3 proteins, appears as GAGVSQSPSNKVTEKGKDVELRCDPISGHTALYWYRQSLGQGLEFLIYFQGNSAPDKSGLPSDRFSAERTGGSVSTLTIQRTQQEDSAVYLCASRIRGAADTQYFGPGTRLTVL.